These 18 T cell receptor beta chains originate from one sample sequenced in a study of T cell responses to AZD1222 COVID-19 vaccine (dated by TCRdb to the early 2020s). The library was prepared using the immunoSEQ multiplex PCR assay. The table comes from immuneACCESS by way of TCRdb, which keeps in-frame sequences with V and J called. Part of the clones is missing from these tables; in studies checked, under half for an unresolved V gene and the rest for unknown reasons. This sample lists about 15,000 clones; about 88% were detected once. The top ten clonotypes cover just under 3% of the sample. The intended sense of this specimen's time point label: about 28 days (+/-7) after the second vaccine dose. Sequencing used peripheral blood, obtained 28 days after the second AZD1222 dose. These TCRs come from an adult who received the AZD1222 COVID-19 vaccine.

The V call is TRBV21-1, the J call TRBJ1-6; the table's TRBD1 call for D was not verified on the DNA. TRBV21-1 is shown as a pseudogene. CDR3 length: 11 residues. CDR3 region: CASRTNSPLHF. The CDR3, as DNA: TGTGCCAGCAGGACAAATTCACCCCTCCACTTT.

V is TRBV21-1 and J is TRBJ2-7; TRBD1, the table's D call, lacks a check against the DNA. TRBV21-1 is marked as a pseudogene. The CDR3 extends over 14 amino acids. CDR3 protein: CASSPTGSPYEQYF. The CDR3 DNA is TGTGCCAGCAGTCCGACAGGGTCCCCCTACGAGCAGTACTTC.

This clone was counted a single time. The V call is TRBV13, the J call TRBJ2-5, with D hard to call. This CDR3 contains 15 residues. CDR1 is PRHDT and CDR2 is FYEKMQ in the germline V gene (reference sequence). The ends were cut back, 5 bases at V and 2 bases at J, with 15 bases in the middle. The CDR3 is CASSPDPKDQETQYF. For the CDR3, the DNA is TGTGCCAGCAGCCCCGATCCGAAGGATCAAGAGACCCAGTACTTC.

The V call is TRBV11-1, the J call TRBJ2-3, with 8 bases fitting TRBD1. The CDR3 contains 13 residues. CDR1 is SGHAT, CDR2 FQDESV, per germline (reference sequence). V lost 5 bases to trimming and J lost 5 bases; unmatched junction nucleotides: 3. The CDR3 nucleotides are TGTGCCAGCAGCGGGACAGGTGGAGATACGCAGTATTTT. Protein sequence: CASSGTGGDTQYF.

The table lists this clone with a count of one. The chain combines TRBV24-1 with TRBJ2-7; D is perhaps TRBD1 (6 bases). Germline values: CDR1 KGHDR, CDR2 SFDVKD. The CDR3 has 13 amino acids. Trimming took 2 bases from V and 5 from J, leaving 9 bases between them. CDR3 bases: TGTGCCACCAGTGATTCATACAGGGACGAGCAGTACTTC. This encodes CATSDSYRDEQYF.

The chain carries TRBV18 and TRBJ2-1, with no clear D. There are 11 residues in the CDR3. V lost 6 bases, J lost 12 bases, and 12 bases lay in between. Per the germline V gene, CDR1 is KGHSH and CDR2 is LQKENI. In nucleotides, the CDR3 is TGTGCCAGCTCGTCACTAAACGGGCAGTTCTTC. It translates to CASSSLNGQFF.

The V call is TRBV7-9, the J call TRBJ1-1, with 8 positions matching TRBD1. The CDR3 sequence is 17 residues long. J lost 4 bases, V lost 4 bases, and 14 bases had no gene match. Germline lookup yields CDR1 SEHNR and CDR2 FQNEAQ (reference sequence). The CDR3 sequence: CASSSTGGPRDSTEAFF. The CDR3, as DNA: TGTGCCAGCAGCTCAACAGGGGGTCCCAGGGATTCCACTGAAGCTTTCTTT.

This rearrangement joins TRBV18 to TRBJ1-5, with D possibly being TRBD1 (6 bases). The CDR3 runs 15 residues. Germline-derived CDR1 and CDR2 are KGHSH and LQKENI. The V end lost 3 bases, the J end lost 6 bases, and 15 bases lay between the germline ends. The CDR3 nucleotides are TGTGCCAGCTCACCGTCCCAGGGGTATGTTCAGCCCCAGCATTTT. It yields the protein CASSPSQGYVQPQHF.

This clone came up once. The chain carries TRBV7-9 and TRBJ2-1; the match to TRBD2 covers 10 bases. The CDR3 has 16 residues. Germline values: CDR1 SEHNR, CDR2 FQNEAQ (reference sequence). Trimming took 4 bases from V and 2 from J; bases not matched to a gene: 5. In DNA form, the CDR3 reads TGTGCCAGCAGCTCGTCTAGCGGGGGTCCCTACAATGAGCAGTTCTTC. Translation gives CASSSSSGGPYNEQFF.

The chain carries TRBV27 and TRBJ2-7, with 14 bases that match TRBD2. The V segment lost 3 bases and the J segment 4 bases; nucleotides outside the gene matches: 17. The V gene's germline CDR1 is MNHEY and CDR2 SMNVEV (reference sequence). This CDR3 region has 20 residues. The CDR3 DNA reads TGTGCCAGCAGTTTTAGAATCCCCGGACTAGCGGGAGGTTTTGGGTACGAGCAGTACTTC. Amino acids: CASSFRIPGLAGGFGYEQYF.

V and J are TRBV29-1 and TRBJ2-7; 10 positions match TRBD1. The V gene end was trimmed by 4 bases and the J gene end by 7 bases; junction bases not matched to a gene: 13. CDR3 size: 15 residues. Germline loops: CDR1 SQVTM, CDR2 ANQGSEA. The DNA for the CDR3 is TGCAGCGTTGCAAGACCGGGACAGGGGCCTTCGGAGCAGTACTTC. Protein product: CSVARPGQGPSEQYF.

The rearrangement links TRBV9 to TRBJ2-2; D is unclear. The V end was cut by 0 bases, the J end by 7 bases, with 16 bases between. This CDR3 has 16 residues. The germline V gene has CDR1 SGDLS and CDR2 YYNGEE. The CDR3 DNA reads TGTGCCAGCAGCGTAGGTAATCCTTCCTGGGTCGGGGAGCTGTTTTTT. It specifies CASSVGNPSWVGELFF.

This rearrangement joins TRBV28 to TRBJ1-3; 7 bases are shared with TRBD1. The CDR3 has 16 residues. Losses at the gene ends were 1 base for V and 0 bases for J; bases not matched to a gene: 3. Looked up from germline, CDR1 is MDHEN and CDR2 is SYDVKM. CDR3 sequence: CASSLLGDSSGNTIYF. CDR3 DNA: TGTGCCAGCAGTTTATTAGGGGACAGCTCTGGAAACACCATATATTTT.

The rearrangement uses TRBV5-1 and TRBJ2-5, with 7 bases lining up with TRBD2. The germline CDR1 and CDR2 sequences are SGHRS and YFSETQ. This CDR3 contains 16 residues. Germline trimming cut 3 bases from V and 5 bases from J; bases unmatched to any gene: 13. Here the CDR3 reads CASSSTGSGVGETQYF. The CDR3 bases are TGCGCCAGCAGCTCTACGGGGAGCGGGGTAGGTGAGACCCAGTACTTC. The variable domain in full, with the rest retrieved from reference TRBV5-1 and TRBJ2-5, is KAGVTQTPRYLIKTRGQQVTLSCSPISGHRSVSWYQQTPGQGLQFLFEYFSETQRNKGNFPGRFSGRQFSNSRSEMNVSTLELGDSALYLCASSSTGSGVGETQYFGPGTRLLVL.

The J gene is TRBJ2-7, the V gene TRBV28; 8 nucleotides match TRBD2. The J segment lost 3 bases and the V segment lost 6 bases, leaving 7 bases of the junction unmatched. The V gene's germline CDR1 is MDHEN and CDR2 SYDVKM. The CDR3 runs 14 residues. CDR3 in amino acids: CASRLAGMNYEQYF. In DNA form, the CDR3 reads TGTGCCAGCAGGTTAGCGGGGATGAACTACGAGCAGTACTTC.

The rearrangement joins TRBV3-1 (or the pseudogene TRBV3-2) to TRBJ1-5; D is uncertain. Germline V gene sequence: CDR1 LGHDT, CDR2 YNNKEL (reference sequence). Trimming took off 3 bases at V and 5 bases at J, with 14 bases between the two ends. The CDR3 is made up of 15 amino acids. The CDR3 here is CASSQGLRVDQPQHF. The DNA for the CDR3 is TGTGCCAGCAGCCAGGGTCTTAGGGTGGATCAGCCCCAGCATTTT.

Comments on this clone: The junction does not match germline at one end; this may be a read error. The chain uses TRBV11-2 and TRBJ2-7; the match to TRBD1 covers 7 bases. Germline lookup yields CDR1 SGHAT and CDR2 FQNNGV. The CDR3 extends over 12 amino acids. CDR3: CASSLDRDEQYF. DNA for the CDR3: TGTGCCAGCAGCCTAGACAGGGACGAGCAGTACTTC.

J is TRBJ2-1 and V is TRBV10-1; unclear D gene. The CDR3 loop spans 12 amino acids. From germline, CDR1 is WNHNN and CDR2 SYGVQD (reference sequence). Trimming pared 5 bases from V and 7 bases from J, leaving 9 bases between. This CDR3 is CASSPLGNEQFF. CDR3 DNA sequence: TGCGCCAGCAGTCCCCTCGGGAATGAGCAGTTCTTC.